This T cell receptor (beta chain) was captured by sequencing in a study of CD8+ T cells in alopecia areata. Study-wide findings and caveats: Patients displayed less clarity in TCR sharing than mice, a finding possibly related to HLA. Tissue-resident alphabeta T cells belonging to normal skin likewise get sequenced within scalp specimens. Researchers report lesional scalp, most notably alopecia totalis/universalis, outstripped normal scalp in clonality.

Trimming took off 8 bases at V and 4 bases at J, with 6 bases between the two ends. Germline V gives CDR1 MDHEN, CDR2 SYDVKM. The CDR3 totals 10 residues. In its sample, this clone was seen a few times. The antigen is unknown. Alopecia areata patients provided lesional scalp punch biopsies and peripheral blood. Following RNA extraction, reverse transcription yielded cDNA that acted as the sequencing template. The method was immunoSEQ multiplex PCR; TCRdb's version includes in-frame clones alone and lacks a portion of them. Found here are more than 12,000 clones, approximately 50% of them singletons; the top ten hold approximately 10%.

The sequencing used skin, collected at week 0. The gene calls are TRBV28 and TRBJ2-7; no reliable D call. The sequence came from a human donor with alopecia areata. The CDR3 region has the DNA TGTGCCAGCCGGAAGTACGAGCAGTACTTC. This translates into CASRKYEQYF.